This TCR beta chain was observed in a study of blood T cells in healthy people across ages. Study conclusions and caveats: While age rose, TCR beta diversity per million T cells dropped in a roughly linear way.

CDR1 and CDR2 (germline): MNHNS, SASEGT. V lost 4 bases, J lost 3 bases, and 16 bases lay in between. The CDR3 length is 16 residues. The use of a sample-barcoded 5' primer and a J-beta primer mix characterized a second PCR of roughly 7 to 12 cycles. TCRdb re-called the 5' RACE reads through MiXCR, storing one row per CDR3 protein. The sample has 800,000 to 950,000 distinct CDR3 sequences, around 46% seen once. In regard to this clonotype: No antigen is known for it.

This sequence originates from a man aged 25-45 years in good health. The source material was blood. The chain combines TRBV6-1 with TRBJ1-5; perhaps TRBD1 as D (5 bases). The CDR3 DNA is TGTGCCAGCAGTGGATCCCGGGGGAAGACCAATCAGCCCCAGCATTTT. It encodes CASSGSRGKTNQPQHF.